These T cell receptor beta chains were read from a single sample in a study of human T cells and chemical hapten exposure. TCRdb fed the RACE reads into MiXCR, producing one record per CDR3 protein. The sample comprises about 78,000 distinct CDR3 sequences, 8.5% of which are singletons, and roughly 3% rests with the top ten. Material: whole blood, obtained in connection with sensitization to the hapten diphenylcyclopropenone (DPC). Receptors were obtained from a woman in her forties or fifties with alopecia areata. Some clones in this sample may be carry-over from other donors' samples. Each CDR3 is given with its conserved first and last residue. D genes are given only for firm matches.

CDR3 protein,V gene,D gene,CDR3 length,J gene
CATRGPGMNQPQHF,TRBV19,-,14,TRBJ1-5
CSARDPRGSNQPQHF,TRBV20-1,TRBD1,15,TRBJ1-5
CASSLLLAAADTQYF,TRBV12-3/TRBV12-4,-,15,TRBJ2-3
CASSEVSRAPKRGVTGELFF,TRBV6-1,TRBD2,20,TRBJ2-2
CASRRTGENTEAFF,TRBV7-9,-,14,TRBJ1-1
CASSSGRRATKNIQYF,TRBV6-5,-,16,TRBJ2-4
CASSLASKSSYNEQFF,TRBV5-1,-,16,TRBJ2-1
CASSPGVGALYEQYF,TRBV7-3,-,15,TRBJ2-7
CASSPRGDEQYF,TRBV7-8,-,12,TRBJ2-7
CASSLKEFGTEAFF,TRBV12-3/TRBV12-4,-,14,TRBJ1-1
CASRPGLGVPDTQYF,TRBV6-2/TRBV6-3,TRBD2,15,TRBJ2-3
CASSYSQGYEQYF,TRBV6-2/TRBV6-3,-,13,TRBJ2-7
CASSSRTGGGTEAFF,TRBV5-4,TRBD1,15,TRBJ1-1
CASSPTTGPHNEQFF,TRBV12-3/TRBV12-4,TRBD1,15,TRBJ2-1
CASRYGGSEKLFF,TRBV6-5,-,13,TRBJ1-4
CSVEVGTALSGLFF,TRBV29-1,TRBD1,14,TRBJ1-4
CSATQTGEARQYF,TRBV20-1,TRBD1,13,TRBJ2-7
CSALDRRNQPQHF,TRBV20-1,-,13,TRBJ1-5
CASSLAQGGEQFF,TRBV5-1,-,13,TRBJ2-1
CATAPTRNTGELFF,TRBV12-3/TRBV12-4,-,14,TRBJ2-2
CASRETGTNTEAFF,TRBV12-3/TRBV12-4,TRBD1,14,TRBJ1-1
CASSFDRTTRSTDTQYF,TRBV7-2,-,17,TRBJ2-3
CAWSTGEKLFF,TRBV30,-,11,TRBJ1-4
CASSPSGPQETQYF,TRBV28,-,14,TRBJ2-5
CSSLPATGSGNTIYF,TRBV20-1,-,15,TRBJ1-3
CSARVSSGGDYNEQFF,TRBV20-1,TRBD2,16,TRBJ2-1
CASSQDQGVSSYEQYF,TRBV4-3,-,16,TRBJ2-7
CASSPTGVGGFSYNEQFF,TRBV2,-,18,TRBJ2-1
CASSPRASGVYNEQFF,TRBV27,TRBD2,16,TRBJ2-1
CASSETGWLTDTQYF,TRBV6-1,-,15,TRBJ2-3
CASSLGLQGGVVNEQFF,TRBV28,-,17,TRBJ2-1